The 13 T cell receptor beta chains below all came from one sample that was sequenced in a study of T cell repertoires in cytomegalovirus infection. MiXCR, run by TCRdb on the reads, gives a single entry per CDR3 protein. The sample has 680,000 or so distinct CDR3 sequences; about 40% are singletons. Sequenced material: PBMCs. Receptor source: a human donor in good health (CMV status not recorded). Some clones in this sample may be carry-over from other donors' samples.

This clonotype was recorded many times. V is TRBV7-8 and J is TRBJ2-1; D is possibly TRBD1 (6 bases). CDR1 SGHVS and CDR2 FQNEAQ come from the germline V gene. The CDR3 length is 16 residues. The V end was cut by 3 bases, the J end by 3 bases, with 15 bases between. The CDR3 is CASSFVQGELYNEQFF. The CDR3, as DNA: TGTGCCAGCAGCTTTGTACAGGGAGAACTCTACAATGAGCAGTTCTTC.

This clonotype was picked up a small number of times. The chain couples TRBV7-6 to TRBJ2-1; TRBD2 aligns across 8 bases. The V and J ends lost 1 base and 4 bases, in that order; junction bases with no gene match: 9. Germline V gene data show CDR1 as SGHVS and CDR2 as FNYEAQ. The CDR3 runs 17 residues. Here the CDR3 DNA reads TGTGCCAGCAGCTTAGGTGTCGGGACTAGATCTTACAATGAGCAGTTCTTC. Protein: CASSLGVGTRSYNEQFF.

This clonotype was seen ten or more times. The gene calls are TRBV7-9 and TRBJ2-1, with D perhaps TRBD2 (6 bases). Germline V lookup: CDR1 SEHNR, CDR2 FQNEAQ (reference sequence). CDR3 length: 15 amino acids. V lost 1 base and J 0 bases, leaving 7 bases between the germline ends. CDR3 amino acids: CASSLDGSSYNEQFF. The CDR3 region has the DNA TGTGCCAGCAGCTTAGACGGGAGCTCCTACAATGAGCAGTTCTTC.

The chain combines TRBV19 with TRBJ1-2; 8 bases match TRBD1. Per germline, CDR1 LNHDA and CDR2 SQIVND (reference sequence). Unmatched junction bases numbered 6, after V lost 6 bases and J lost 3 bases. The CDR3 covers 14 residues. CDR3 in DNA: TGTGCCAGTAGGGCGGGACAGGTTCACTATGGCTACACCTTC. This codes for CASRAGQVHYGYTF.

The chain joins TRBV6-2 or TRBV6-3 to TRBJ1-5; possible D gene TRBD1, 6 bases. In germline, CDR1 is MNHEY, CDR2 SVGEGT. Trimming left V 2 bases short and J 3 bases short, with 11 bases between. The CDR3 totals 15 residues. This CDR3 reads CASSYMGASNQPQHF. Written as DNA, the CDR3 is TGTGCCAGCAGTTACATGGGGGCTTCCAATCAGCCCCAGCATTTT.

The chain combines TRBV28 with TRBJ1-5; D is ambiguous. Trimming removed 3 bases from V and 0 bases from J, with 6 bases in between. Germline V lookup: CDR1 MDHEN, CDR2 SYDVKM. The CDR3 totals 14 residues. The CDR3 DNA follows: TGTGCCAGCAGTTTTGGACCTAGCAATCAGCCCCAGCATTTT. Its translation is CASSFGPSNQPQHF.

This clonotype has more than one count but fewer than ten. The chain combines TRBV11-2 with TRBJ2-5; 9 bases map to TRBD2. CDR1 and CDR2 from the germline V gene are SGHAT and FQNNGV. V shed 0 bases and J 3 bases; nucleotides not matched to a gene: 8. The CDR3 has 17 residues. CDR3 DNA sequence: TGTGCCAGCAGCTTAGATTTACTAGCGGGCCGGAAAGAGACCCAGTACTTC. Translation: CASSLDLLAGRKETQYF.

V usage is TRBV12-3 or TRBV12-4 and J usage is TRBJ1-6; 8 bases align to TRBD1. V gave up 2 bases and J gave up 8 bases; unmatched junction bases: 5. CDR3 length equals 15 residues. The CDR3 DNA follows: TGTGCCAGCAGTTTAAGACAGGGGTGGGATTCACCCCTCCACTTT. Translation: CASSLRQGWDSPLHF.

The genes are TRBV2 and TRBJ2-1; 8 bases are a match to TRBD2. The CDR3 sequence is 14 residues long. Trimming took 4 bases from V and 7 from J; bases not matched to a gene: 6. The germline CDR1 and CDR2 sequences are SNHLY and FYNNEI. This CDR3 reads CASSVRGRRNEQFF. The DNA for the CDR3 is TGTGCCAGCAGTGTCCGCGGGAGGAGGAATGAGCAGTTCTTC.

This chain links TRBV19 with TRBJ2-3; 10 bases match TRBD1. The CDR3 totals 15 residues. The germline V gene encodes CDR1 LNHDA and CDR2 SQIVND (reference sequence). Germline trimming cut 2 bases from V and 4 bases from J; bases unmatched to any gene: 3. CDR3 bases: TGTGCCAGTAGTATAATCGGACAGGGGGCAGATACGCAGTATTTT. Translation gives CASSIIGQGADTQYF. The variable domain in full, completed from reference TRBV19 and TRBJ2-3, reads DGGITQSPKYLFRKEGQNVTLSCEQNLNHDAMYWYRQDPGQGLRLIYYSQIVNDFQKGDIAEGYSVSREKKESFPLTVTSAQKNPTAFYLCASSIIGQGADTQYFGPGTRLTVL.

V usage is TRBV6-5 and J usage is TRBJ1-1; 7 bases align to TRBD1. This CDR3 has 16 amino acids. Looked up from germline, CDR1 is MNHEY and CDR2 is SVGAGI. J gave up 0 bases and V 6 bases, and 10 bases lay outside the gene matches. The CDR3 region has the DNA TGTGCCAGCAGGTTCACAGGGGAGATTATGAACACTGAAGCTTTCTTT. Translated: CASRFTGEIMNTEAFF.

This clonotype has a handful of counts. The rearrangement links TRBV5-4 to TRBJ1-2; 7 nucleotides line up with TRBD1. The CDR3 spans 15 residues. V was clipped by 4 bases and J by 4 bases; unmatched bases: 10. Germline V CDR1 and CDR2: SGHNT, YYREEE (reference sequence). The CDR3 sequence is CASSPIDRVVYGYTF. The CDR3 DNA follows: TGTGCCAGCAGCCCTATCGACAGGGTTGTCTATGGCTACACCTTC.

The V and J genes are TRBV6-1 and TRBJ1-5, with 9 bases fitting TRBD1. This CDR3 has 16 residues. V lost 6 bases, J lost 3 bases, and 9 bases stayed unmatched. In germline, CDR1 is MNHNS, CDR2 SASEGT. Here the CDR3 reads CASRYRGRRVNQPQHF. For the CDR3, the DNA is TGTGCCAGCAGGTACAGGGGGCGAAGGGTCAATCAGCCCCAGCATTTT.